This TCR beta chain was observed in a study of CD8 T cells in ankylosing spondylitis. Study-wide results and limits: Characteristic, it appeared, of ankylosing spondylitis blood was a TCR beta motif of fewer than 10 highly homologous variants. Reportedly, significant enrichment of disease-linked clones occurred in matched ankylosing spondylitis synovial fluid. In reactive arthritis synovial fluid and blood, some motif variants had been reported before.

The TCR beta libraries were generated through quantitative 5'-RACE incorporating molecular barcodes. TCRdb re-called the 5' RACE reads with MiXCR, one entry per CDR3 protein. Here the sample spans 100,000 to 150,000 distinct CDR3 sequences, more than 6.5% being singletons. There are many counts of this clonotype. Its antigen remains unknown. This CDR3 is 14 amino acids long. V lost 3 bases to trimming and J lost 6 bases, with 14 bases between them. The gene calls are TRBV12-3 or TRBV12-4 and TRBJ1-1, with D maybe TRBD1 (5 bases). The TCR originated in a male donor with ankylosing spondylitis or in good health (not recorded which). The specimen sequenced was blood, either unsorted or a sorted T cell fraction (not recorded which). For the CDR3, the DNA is TGTGCCAGCAGTTTTCAGAGTGGGGGGGCTGAAGCTTTCTTT. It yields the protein CASSFQSGGAEAFF.